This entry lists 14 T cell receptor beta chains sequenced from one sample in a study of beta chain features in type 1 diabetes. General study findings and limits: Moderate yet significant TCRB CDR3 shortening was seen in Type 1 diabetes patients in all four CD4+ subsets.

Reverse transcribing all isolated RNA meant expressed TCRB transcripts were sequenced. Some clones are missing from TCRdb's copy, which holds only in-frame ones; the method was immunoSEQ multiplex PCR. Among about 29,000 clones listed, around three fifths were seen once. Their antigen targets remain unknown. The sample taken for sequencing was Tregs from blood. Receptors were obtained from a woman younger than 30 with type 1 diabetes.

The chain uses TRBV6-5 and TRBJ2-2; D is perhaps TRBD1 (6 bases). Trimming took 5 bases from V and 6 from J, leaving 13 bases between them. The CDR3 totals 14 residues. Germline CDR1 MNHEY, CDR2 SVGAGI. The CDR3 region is CASSPRGEPGELFF. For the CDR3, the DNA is TGTGCCAGCAGTCCCAGGGGAGAACCCGGGGAGCTGTTTTTT.

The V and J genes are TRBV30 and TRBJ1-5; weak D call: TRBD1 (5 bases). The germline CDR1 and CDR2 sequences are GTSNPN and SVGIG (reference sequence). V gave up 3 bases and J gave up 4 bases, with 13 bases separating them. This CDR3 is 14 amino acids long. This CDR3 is CAWRGPGENQPQHF. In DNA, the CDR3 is TGTGCCTGGAGGGGTCCGGGGGAGAATCAGCCCCAGCATTTT.

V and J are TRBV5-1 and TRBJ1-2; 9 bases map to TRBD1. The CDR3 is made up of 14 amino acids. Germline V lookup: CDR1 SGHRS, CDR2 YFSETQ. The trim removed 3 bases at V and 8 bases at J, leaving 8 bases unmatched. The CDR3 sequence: CASSSQGAQGGYTF. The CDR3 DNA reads TGCGCCAGCAGCTCACAGGGGGCGCAGGGAGGCTACACCTTC.

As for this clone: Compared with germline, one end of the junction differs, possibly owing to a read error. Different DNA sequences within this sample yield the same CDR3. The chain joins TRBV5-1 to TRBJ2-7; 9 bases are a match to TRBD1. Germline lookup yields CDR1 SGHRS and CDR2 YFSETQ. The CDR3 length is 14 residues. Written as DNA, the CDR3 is TGCGCCAGCAGCAATGCCGGGACAGGGCGCGAGCAGTATTTC. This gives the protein CASSNAGTGREQYF.

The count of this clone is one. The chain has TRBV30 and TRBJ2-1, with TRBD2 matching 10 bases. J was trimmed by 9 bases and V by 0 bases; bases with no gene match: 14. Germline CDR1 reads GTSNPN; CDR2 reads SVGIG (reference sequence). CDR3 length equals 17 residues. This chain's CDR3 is CAWSVLGSSGSSGEQFF. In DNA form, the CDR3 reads TGTGCCTGGAGTGTATTGGGGTCTAGCGGGAGTAGTGGTGAGCAGTTCTTC.

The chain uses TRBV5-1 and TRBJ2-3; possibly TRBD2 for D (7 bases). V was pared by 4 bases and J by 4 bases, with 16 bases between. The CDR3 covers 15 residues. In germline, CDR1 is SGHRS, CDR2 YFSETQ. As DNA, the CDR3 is TGCGCCAGCAGCGCCCGGGGGGCGGCTGCAGATACGCAGTATTTT. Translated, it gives CASSARGAAADTQYF.

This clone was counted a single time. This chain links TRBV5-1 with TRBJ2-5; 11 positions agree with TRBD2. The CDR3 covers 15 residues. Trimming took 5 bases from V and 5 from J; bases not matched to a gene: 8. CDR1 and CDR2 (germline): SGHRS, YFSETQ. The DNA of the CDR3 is TGCGCCAGCAGATCACTAGCGGGAGTAGTGGAGACCCAGTACTTC. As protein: CASRSLAGVVETQYF.

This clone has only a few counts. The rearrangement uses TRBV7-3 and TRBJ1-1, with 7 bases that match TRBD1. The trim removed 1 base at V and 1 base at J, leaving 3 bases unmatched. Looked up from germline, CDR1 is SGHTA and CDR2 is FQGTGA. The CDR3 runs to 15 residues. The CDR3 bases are TGTGCCAGCAGCTTAAGGGGGGACAGGAACACTGAAGCTTTCTTT. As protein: CASSLRGDRNTEAFF. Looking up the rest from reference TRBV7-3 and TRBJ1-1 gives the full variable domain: GAGVSQTPSNKVTEKGKYVELRCDPISGHTALYWYRQSLGQGPEFLIYFQGTGAADDSGLPNDRFFAVRPEGSVSTLKIQRTERGDSAVYLCASSLRGDRNTEAFFGQGTRLTVV.

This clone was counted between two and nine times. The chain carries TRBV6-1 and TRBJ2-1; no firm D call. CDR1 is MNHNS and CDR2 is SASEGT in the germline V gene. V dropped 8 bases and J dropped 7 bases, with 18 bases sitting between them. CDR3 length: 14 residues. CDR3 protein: CASLSRLWVNEQFF. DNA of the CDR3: TGTGCCAGCTTATCTAGGCTCTGGGTGAATGAGCAGTTCTTC.

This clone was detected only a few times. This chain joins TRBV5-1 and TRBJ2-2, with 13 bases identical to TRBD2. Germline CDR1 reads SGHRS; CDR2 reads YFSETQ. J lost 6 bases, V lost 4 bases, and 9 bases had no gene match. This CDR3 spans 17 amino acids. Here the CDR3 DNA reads TGCGCCAGCAGCCTACGACTAGCGGGAGGTGCGGCCGGGGAGCTGTTTTTT. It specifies CASSLRLAGGAAGELFF. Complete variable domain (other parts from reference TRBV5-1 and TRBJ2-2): KAGVTQTPRYLIKTRGQQVTLSCSPISGHRSVSWYQQTPGQGLQFLFEYFSETQRNKGNFPGRFSGRQFSNSRSEMNVSTLELGDSALYLCASSLRLAGGAAGELFFGEGSRLTVL.

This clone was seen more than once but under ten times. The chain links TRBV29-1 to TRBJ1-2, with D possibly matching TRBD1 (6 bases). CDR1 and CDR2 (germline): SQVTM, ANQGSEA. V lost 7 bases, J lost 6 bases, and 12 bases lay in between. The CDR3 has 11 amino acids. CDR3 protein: CSGQDLNGYTF. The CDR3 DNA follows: TGCAGCGGACAGGATTTAAATGGCTACACCTTC.

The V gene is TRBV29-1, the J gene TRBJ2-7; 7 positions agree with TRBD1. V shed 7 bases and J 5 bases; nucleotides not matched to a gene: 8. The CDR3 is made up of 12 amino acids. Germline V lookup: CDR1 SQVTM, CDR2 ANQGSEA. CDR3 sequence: CSARYQGDEQYF. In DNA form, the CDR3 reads TGCAGCGCCAGATACCAGGGGGACGAGCAGTACTTC.

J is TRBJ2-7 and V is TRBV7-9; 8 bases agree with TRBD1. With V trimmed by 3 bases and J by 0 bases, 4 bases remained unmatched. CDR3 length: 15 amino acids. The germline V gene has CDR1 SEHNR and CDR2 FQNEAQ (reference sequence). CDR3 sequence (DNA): TGTGCCAGCAGCTTGGGGGACAGGAGCTCCTACGAGCAGTACTTC. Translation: CASSLGDRSSYEQYF.

CDR3 sequence reads: CACQVGTGNTIYF. The CDR3 DNA reads as TGTGCCTGTCAGGTGGGCACTGGAAACACCATATATTTT. This rearrangement joins TRBV30 to TRBJ1-3; no reliable D call. Germline loops: CDR1 GTSNPN, CDR2 SVGIG (reference sequence). The CDR3 covers 13 residues. The ends were cut back, 6 bases at V and 2 bases at J, with 11 bases in the middle.